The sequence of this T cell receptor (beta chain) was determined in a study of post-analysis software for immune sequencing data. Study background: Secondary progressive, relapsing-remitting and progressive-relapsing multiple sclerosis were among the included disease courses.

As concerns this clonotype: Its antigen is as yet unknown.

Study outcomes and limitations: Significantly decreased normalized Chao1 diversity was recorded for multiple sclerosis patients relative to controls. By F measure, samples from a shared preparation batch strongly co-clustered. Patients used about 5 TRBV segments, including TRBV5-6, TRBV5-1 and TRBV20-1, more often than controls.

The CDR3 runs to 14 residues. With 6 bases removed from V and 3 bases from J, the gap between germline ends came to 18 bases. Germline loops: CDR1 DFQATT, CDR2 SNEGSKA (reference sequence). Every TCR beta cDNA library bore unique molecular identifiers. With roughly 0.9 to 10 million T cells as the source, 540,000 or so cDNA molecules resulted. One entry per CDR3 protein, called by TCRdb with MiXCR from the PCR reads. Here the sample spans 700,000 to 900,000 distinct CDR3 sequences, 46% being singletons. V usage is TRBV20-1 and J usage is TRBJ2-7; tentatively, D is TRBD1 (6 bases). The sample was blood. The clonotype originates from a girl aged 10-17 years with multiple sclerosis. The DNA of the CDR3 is TGCAGTGCCGACGACAGGTCCCACGACTACGAGCAGTACTTC. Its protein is CSADDRSHDYEQYF.